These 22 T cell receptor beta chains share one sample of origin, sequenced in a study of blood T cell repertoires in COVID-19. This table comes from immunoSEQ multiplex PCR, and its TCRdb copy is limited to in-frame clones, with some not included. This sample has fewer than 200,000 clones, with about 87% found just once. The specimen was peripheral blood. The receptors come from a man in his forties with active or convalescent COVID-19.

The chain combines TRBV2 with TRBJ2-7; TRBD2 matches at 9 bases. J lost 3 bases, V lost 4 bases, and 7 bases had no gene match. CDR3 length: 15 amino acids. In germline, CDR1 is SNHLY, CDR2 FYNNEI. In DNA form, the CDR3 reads TGTGCCAGCAGTGCCTCTCTAGCGGGGAACTACGAGCAGTACTTC. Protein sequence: CASSASLAGNYEQYF.

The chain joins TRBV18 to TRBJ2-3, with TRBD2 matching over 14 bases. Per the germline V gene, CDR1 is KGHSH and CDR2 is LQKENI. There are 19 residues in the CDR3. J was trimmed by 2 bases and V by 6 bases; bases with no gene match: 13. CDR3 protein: CASSPTSGTSGGYTDTQYF. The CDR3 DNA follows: TGTGCCAGCTCCCCAACTTCCGGGACTAGCGGGGGTTACACAGATACGCAGTATTTT.

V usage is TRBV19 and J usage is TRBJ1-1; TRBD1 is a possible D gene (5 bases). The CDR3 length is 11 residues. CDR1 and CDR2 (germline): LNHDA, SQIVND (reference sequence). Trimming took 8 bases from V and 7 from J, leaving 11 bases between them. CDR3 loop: CASSGRGEAFF. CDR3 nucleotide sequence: TGTGCCAGTTCAGGGCGGGGTGAAGCTTTCTTT.

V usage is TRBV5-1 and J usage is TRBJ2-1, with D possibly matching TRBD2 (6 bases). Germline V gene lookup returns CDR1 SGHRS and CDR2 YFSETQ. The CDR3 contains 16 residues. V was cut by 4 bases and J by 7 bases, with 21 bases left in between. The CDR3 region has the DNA TGCGCCAGCAGCCTCCTCGGGGGTCTCTACGTGAATGAGCAGTTCTTC. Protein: CASSLLGGLYVNEQFF.

The CDR3 bases are TGTGCCAGCAGTGCTCAAGGGACAGGGGGCGTGGATACGCAGTATTTT. It yields the protein CASSAQGTGGVDTQYF. V and J are TRBV6-1 and TRBJ2-3; 12 bases map to TRBD1. The CDR3 loop spans 16 amino acids. Germline V gene sequence: CDR1 MNHNS, CDR2 SASEGT. Unmatched junction bases numbered 8, after V lost 4 bases and J lost 6 bases.

The CDR3 nucleotides are TGTGCCAGCAGCTCGCGGGCGCGCTACTCTGGAAACACCATATATTTT. Translation gives CASSSRARYSGNTIYF. The V gene is TRBV11-2, the J gene TRBJ1-3, with no clear D. V was pared by 4 bases and J by 0 bases, with 13 bases between. Germline CDR1 is SGHAT and CDR2 is FQNNGV. CDR3 length: 16 residues.

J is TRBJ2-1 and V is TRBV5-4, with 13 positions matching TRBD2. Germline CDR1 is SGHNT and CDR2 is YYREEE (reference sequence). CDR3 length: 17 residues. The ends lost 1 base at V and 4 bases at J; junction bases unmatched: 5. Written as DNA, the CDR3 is TGTGCCAGCAGCTTGACTAGCGGGGGGGGCAAGTACAATGAGCAGTTCTTC. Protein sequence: CASSLTSGGGKYNEQFF. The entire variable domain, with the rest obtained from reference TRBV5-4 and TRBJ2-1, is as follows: ETGVTQSPTHLIKTRGQQVTLRCSSQSGHNTVSWYQQALGQGPQFIFQYYREEENGRGNFPPRFSGLQFPNYSSELNVNALELDDSALYLCASSLTSGGGKYNEQFFGPGTRLTVL.

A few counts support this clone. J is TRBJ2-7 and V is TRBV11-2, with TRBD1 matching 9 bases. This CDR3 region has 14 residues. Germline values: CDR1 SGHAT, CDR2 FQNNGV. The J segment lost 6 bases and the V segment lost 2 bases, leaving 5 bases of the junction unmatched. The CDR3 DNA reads TGTGCCAGCAGCTTATCCGACAGGGGGACCGAGCAGTACTTC. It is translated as CASSLSDRGTEQYF.

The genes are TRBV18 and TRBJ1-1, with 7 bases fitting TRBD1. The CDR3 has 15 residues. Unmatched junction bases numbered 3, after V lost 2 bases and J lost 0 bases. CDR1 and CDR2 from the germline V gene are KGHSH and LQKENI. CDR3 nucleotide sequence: TGTGCCAGCTCACCATGGGGACAGATGAACACTGAAGCTTTCTTT. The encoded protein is CASSPWGQMNTEAFF.

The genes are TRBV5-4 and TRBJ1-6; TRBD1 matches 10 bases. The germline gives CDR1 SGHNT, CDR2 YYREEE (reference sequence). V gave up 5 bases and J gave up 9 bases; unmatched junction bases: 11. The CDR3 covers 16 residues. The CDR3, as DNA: TGTGCCAGCAGTCTTCGGGGACAGGGGCTTTCTTCACCCCTCCACTTT. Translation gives CASSLRGQGLSSPLHF.

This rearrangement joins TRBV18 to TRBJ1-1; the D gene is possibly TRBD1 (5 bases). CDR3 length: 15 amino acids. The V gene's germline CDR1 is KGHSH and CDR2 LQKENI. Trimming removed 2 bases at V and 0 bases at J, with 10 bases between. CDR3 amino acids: CASSPGAAMNTEAFF. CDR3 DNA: TGTGCCAGCTCACCAGGGGCAGCGATGAACACTGAAGCTTTCTTT.

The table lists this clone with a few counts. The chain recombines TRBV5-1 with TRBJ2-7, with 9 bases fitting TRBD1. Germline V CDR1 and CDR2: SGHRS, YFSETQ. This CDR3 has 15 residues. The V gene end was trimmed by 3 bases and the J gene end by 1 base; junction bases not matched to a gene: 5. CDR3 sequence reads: CASSYPGQGSYEQYF. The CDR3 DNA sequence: TGCGCCAGCAGCTACCCGGGACAGGGTTCCTACGAGCAGTACTTC.

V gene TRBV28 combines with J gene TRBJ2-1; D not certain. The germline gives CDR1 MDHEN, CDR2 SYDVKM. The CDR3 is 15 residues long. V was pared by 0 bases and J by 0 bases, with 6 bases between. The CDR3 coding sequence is TGTGCCAGCAGTTTATGGCGGAGCTCCTACAATGAGCAGTTCTTC. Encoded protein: CASSLWRSSYNEQFF.

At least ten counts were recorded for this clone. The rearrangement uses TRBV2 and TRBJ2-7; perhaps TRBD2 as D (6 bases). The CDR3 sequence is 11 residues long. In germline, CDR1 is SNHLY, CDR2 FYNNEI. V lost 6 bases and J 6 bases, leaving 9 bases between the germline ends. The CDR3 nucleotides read TGTGCCAGCAGCGTGGGGGGCGAGCAGTACTTC. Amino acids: CASSVGGEQYF.

The CDR3 DNA reads TGCGCCAGCAGCCAGCAGGGTTCTGCAACTAATGAAAAACTGTTTTTT. It is translated as CASSQQGSATNEKLFF. The chain is built from TRBV4-1 and TRBJ1-4, with D perhaps TRBD1 (5 bases). The germline V gene has CDR1 MGHRA and CDR2 YSYEKL. Deletions cut 3 bases from V and 0 bases from J, with 11 bases between. The CDR3 covers 16 residues.

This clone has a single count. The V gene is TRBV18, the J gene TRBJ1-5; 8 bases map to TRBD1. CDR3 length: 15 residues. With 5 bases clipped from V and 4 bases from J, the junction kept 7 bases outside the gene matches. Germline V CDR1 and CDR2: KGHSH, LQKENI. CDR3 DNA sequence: TGTGCCAGCTCAGGAGGGACAGGAACTAATCAGCCCCAGCATTTT. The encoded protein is CASSGGTGTNQPQHF.

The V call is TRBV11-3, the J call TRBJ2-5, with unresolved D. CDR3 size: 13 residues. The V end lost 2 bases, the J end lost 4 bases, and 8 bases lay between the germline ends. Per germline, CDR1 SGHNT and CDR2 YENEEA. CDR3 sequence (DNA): TGTGCCAGCAGCTTACGGGTAGGAGAGACCCAGTACTTC. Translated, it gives CASSLRVGETQYF.

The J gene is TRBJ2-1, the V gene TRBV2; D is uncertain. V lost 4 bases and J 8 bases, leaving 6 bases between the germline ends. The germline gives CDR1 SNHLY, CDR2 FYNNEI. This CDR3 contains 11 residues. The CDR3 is CASSVADEQFF. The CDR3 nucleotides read TGTGCCAGCAGTGTTGCGGATGAGCAGTTCTTC.

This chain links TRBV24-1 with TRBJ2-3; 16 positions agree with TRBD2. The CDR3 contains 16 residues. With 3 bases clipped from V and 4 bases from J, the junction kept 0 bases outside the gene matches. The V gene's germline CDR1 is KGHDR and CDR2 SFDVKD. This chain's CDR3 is CATSDGTSGGADTQYF. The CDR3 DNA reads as TGTGCCACCAGTGATGGGACTAGCGGGGGGGCAGATACGCAGTATTTT.

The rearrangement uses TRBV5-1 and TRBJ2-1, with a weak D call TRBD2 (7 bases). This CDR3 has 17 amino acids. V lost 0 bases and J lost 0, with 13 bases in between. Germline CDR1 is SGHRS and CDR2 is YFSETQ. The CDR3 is CASSLGRGGPSYNEQFF. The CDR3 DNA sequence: TGCGCCAGCAGCTTGGGGAGGGGGGGACCCTCCTACAATGAGCAGTTCTTC.

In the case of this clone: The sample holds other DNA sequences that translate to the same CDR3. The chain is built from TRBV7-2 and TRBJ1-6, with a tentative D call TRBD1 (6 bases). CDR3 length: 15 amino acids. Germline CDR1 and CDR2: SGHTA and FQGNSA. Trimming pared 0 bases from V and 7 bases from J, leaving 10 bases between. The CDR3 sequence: CASSLAGQGNSPLHF. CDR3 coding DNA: TGTGCCAGCAGCTTAGCCGGGCAGGGGAATTCACCCCTCCACTTT. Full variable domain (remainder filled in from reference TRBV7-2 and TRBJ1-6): GAGVSQSPSNKVTEKGKDVELRCDPISGHTALYWYRQSLGQGLEFLIYFQGNSAPDKSGLPSDRFSAERTGGSVSTLTIQRTQQEDSAVYLCASSLAGQGNSPLHFGNGTRLTVT.

The CDR3 region is CASSQDNNRGYEQYF. The DNA for the CDR3 is TGCGCCAGCAGCCAAGATAATAACAGGGGCTACGAGCAGTACTTC. V and J are TRBV4-1 and TRBJ2-7, with 7 positions matching TRBD1. This CDR3 has 15 residues. J was trimmed by 3 bases and V by 0 bases; bases with no gene match: 5. Germline V gene lookup returns CDR1 MGHRA and CDR2 YSYEKL.